The T cell receptor (beta chain) under discussion was sequenced for a study of response to subunit inactivated influenza vaccine (dated by TCRdb to the late 2010s). About the full investigation: To follow how T cells responded to a trivalent subunit inactivated influenza vaccine, the researchers relied on deep quantitative profiling of the T cell receptor repertoire. Overall study results and their limits: It was suggested by the authors that each seasonal influenza vaccination may recruit only a limited number of new T cells.

Libraries were built with RT-PCR. Sequencer: Illumina HiSeq 2500. The public sequencing data were trimmed at Q25 with fastp and processed into clonotypes with MiXCR by TCRdb, which kept only in-frame beta chains. A single entry per CDR3 protein holds the most common genes and DNA from its merged rows. This sample comprises a few hundred thousand distinct CDR3 sequences, 6.5% to 8% of them detected only once. The ten largest clones capture about an eighth of the sample. This clonotype was seen at least ten times. Its antigen is currently not known. No qualities accompany the bases; no much larger clone lies one base away. V and J lose 1 base and 8 bases, and a span of 14 bases separates them. CDR1 and CDR2 are drawn from the germline V gene (reference sequence): DFQATT, SNEGSKA. The CDR3 covers 14 residues, taking in both the cysteine and the phenylalanine. Left in the record is the CDR3 DNA by itself, 42 bases read in frame from the first base.

Sequencing was performed on PBMCs from blood, taken about 24 months after vaccination. The chain employs TRBV20-1 and TRBJ2-2; TRBD1 is perhaps the D gene, given 6 matching bases. This receptor was identified in a man aged 50-75 years who received an inactivated influenza vaccine. Donor details come from another sample of the same person, matched by shared clones. The CDR3 is CSARAGTLTGELFF. In nucleotide form, the sequence is TGCAGTGCTAGAGCCGGGACACTTACAGGGGAGCTGTTTTTT.